A selection of T cell receptor beta chains follows, all from one sample in a study of PD-1 blockade in classical Hodgkin lymphoma. The table came from immunoSEQ multiplex PCR; TCRdb's copy has only in-frame clones and leaves some out. The sample lists about 35,000 clones, 90% occurring once. This material consisted of CD4+ T cells from blood, taken at baseline. The receptors derive from a human donor with classical Hodgkin lymphoma. CDR3s include the opening cysteine and the closing phenylalanine or tryptophan. Each record gives: D gene, J gene, V gene, clone size, CDR3 protein, CDR3 DNA. The D gene is left open where the match is weak. Some rows mark clone size as missing; the rest say once, few, many or name a class of expanded clone.

- TRBJ2-2 TRBV28 once CASVETGRTGRELFF TGTGCCAGCGTCGAAACCGGGCGTACCGGTCGGGAGCTGTTTTTT
- TRBJ1-1 TRBV28 - CASSSPGPRAEAFF TGTGCCAGCAGTTCACCGGGGCCCAGGGCCGAAGCTTTCTTT
- TRBJ1-2 TRBV28 - CASSPRQVFDGYTF TGTGCCAGCAGCCCGCGACAGGTCTTTGATGGCTACACCTTC
- TRBJ1-1 TRBV30 - CGWGAGPMNTEAFF TGTGGCTGGGGGGCTGGTCCAATGAACACTGAAGCTTTCTTT
- TRBJ2-5 TRBV7-2 once CASSLLGEGETQYF TGTGCCAGCAGCCTCCTTGGTGAGGGGGAGACCCAGTACTTC
TRBD2 TRBJ2-2 TRBV5-1 - CASSDGLAGSNTGELFF TGCGCCAGCAGCGACGGACTAGCGGGTTCGAACACCGGGGAGCTGTTTTTT
TRBD1 TRBJ2-5 TRBV11-3 once CASSLDDRGGSETQYF TGTGCCAGCAGCTTAGATGACAGGGGTGGATCAGAGACCCAGTACTTC
TRBD1 TRBJ1-4 TRBV6-5 once CASSYSGGRGYEKLFF TGTGCCAGCAGTTACTCAGGCGGCAGGGGGTACGAAAAACTGTTTTTT
- TRBJ2-6 TRBV27 - CASSLPGAGANVLTF TGTGCCAGCAGTTTACCGGGGGCTGGGGCCAACGTCCTGACTTTC
TRBD2 TRBJ2-7 TRBV7-9 - CASTRASGRTYEQYF TGTGCCAGCACCCGGGCTAGCGGGAGAACCTACGAGCAGTACTTC
TRBD2 TRBJ2-3 TRBV5-1 - CASSGGRLAGTDTQYF TGCGCCAGCAGCGGGGGTAGACTAGCGGGCACAGATACGCAGTATTTT
TRBD2 TRBJ2-2 TRBV5-4 few CASSTGLAGRTGELFF TGTGCCAGCAGCACCGGACTAGCGGGAAGGACCGGGGAGCTGTTTTTT
- TRBJ1-5 TRBV19 - CASSFWNQPQHF TGTGCCAGTAGTTTTTGGAATCAGCCCCAGCATTTT
TRBD1 TRBJ1-4 TRBV6-6 - CASSYRGTGVIEKLFF TGTGCCAGCAGTTACAGGGGGACAGGGGTTATTGAAAAACTGTTTTTT
- TRBJ1-1 TRBV19 - CASSLWPIQPTEAFF TGTGCCAGTAGTCTTTGGCCCATCCAGCCCACTGAAGCTTTCTTT
TRBD2 TRBJ2-1 TRBV7-3 - CASSLKGGSGGPIEQFF TGTGCCAGCAGCTTAAAGGGCGGTAGCGGGGGGCCCATCGAGCAGTTCTTC
- TRBJ2-2 TRBV7-9 - CASSRTWTHTGELFF TGTGCCAGCAGCCGGACATGGACGCACACCGGGGAGCTGTTTTTT
- TRBJ1-2 TRBV28 - CASSSLRGNGYTF TGTGCCAGCAGTTCCTTGCGGGGTAATGGCTACACCTTC
- TRBJ2-6 TRBV2 - CATSGANVLTF TGTGCCACCTCTGGGGCCAACGTCCTGACTTTC
TRBD1 TRBJ2-7 TRBV27 - CASSLTGTGFYEQYF TGTGCCAGCAGTTTGACCGGGACAGGGTTCTACGAGCAGTACTTC
TRBD2 TRBJ2-1 TRBV10-2 once CASLFLAGVGNEQFF TGCGCCAGCCTATTTCTAGCGGGAGTAGGGAATGAGCAGTTCTTC
- TRBJ2-7 TRBV7-8 - CASSPRRTYYEQYF TGTGCCAGCAGCCCTCGGCGGACATACTACGAGCAGTACTTC
- TRBJ2-3 TRBV27 - CASSSIPDTQYF TGTGCCAGCAGTTCTATCCCGGATACGCAGTATTTT
- TRBJ1-2 TRBV7-2 - CASSPGSYGYTF TGTGCCAGCAGCCCAGGGAGCTATGGCTACACCTTC
TRBD2 TRBJ2-5 TRBV15 - CATSRTSGQETQYF TGTGCCACCAGCCGGACTAGCGGCCAAGAGACCCAGTACTTC
TRBD1 TRBJ1-1 TRBV7-9 - CASSLITMTGGTTEAFF TGTGCCAGCAGCTTAATCACAATGACAGGGGGCACCACTGAAGCTTTCTTT
TRBD1 TRBJ1-1 TRBV14 - CASSLRTGGKTEAFF TGTGCCAGCAGCCTTCGGACAGGGGGGAAAACTGAAGCTTTCTTT
TRBD1 TRBJ1-5 TRBV2 once CASSVLGQGENQPQHF TGTGCCAGCAGTGTACTAGGACAGGGGGAAAATCAGCCCCAGCATTTT
TRBD1 TRBJ1-3 TRBV7-9 - CASSQGQIVGSIYF TGTGCCAGCAGCCAGGGACAGATCGTCGGTAGCATATATTTT
TRBD2 TRBJ2-7 TRBV6-1 - CASSEASGSANGLEQYF TGTGCCAGCAGTGAGGCTAGCGGGAGTGCGAATGGGCTCGAGCAGTACTTC
TRBD1 TRBJ1-2 TRBV11-2 - CASSPRTGLDYGYTF TGTGCCAGCAGCCCGCGGACAGGGCTGGACTATGGCTACACCTTC
- TRBJ1-1 TRBV15 - CATSREVTVNTEAFF TGTGCCACCAGCAGAGAAGTCACAGTGAACACTGAAGCTTTCTTT
TRBD1 TRBJ2-7 TRBV11-2 once CASSATTGGSVEQYF TGTGCCAGCAGCGCAACCACAGGGGGGAGTGTCGAGCAGTACTTC
- TRBJ2-2 TRBV6-4 - CASSKTPGELFF TGTGCCAGCAGTAAAACTCCCGGGGAGCTGTTTTTT
- TRBJ2-5 TRBV5-1 - CASSGGRAVGETQYF TGCGCCAGCAGCGGGGGGCGCGCTGTTGGAGAGACCCAGTACTTC
- TRBJ1-5 TRBV30 - CAWKWGYSNQPQHF TGTGCCTGGAAGTGGGGCTATAGCAATCAGCCCCAGCATTTT
- TRBJ1-2 TRBV4-1 - CASSPLWTANKYGYTF TGCGCCAGCAGCCCTCTCTGGACAGCGAATAAATATGGCTACACCTTC
- TRBJ2-1 TRBV6-5 - CASTPTRNEQFF TGTGCCAGCACCCCGACTCGAAATGAGCAGTTCTTC
TRBD2 TRBJ2-3 TRBV28 - CASSFSGRYTDTQYF TGTGCCAGCAGTTTTAGCGGGCGATACACAGATACGCAGTATTTT
TRBD1 TRBJ1-2 TRBV7-8 - CASSFSHSGQGVEGGYTF TGTGCCAGCAGCTTCTCACATTCGGGACAGGGGGTTGAAGGTGGCTACACCTTC
- TRBJ1-2 TRBV5-4 - CASRLDTYGYTF TGTGCCAGCAGACTTGACACCTATGGCTACACCTTC
- TRBJ1-2 TRBV10-1 - CASPGGAGGYTF TGCGCCAGCCCCGGGGGGGCCGGTGGCTACACCTTC
- TRBJ1-1 TRBV7-3 - CASSLTRGLNTEAFF TGTGCCAGCAGCTTAACAAGGGGCCTGAACACTGAAGCTTTCTTT
- TRBJ2-2 TRBV28 few CASRAARLDDGGELFF TGTGCCAGCAGGGCCGCGAGACTAGACGACGGCGGGGAGCTGTTTTTT
TRBD2 TRBJ2-7 TRBV19 - CASSMGLGYEQYF TGTGCCAGTAGTATGGGACTAGGCTACGAGCAGTACTTC
TRBD1 TRBJ2-2 TRBV25-1 few CATQGAGTGELFF TGTGCCACACAGGGGGCAGGCACCGGGGAGCTGTTTTTT
- TRBJ1-4 TRBV30 - CAWSVNREKLFF TGTGCCTGGAGTGTTAACCGCGAAAAACTGTTTTTT
TRBD1 TRBJ2-1 TRBV5-5 - CASSSLVVGGQGSYNEQFF TGTGCCAGCAGCTCTCTCGTCGTCGGGGGACAGGGTTCCTACAATGAGCAGTTCTTC
- TRBJ2-1 TRBV5-1 - CASSLDLSNEQFF TGCGCCAGCAGCTTGGACTTGTCCAATGAGCAGTTCTTC
TRBD2 TRBJ2-7 TRBV28 - CASSPQPPGGGYEQYF TGTGCCAGCAGTCCTCAGCCTCCTGGCGGGGGCTACGAGCAGTACTTC